This record covers a single T cell receptor beta chain. Original handling: Quantification of nucleated cells was approximated via reference gene primer amplification. Profiling relied on immunoSEQ multiplex PCR, and the TCRdb table lists in-frame clones only, not all of them. V, J and clone size reflect that table, while D and trimming were determined from the DNA. The data hold approximately 350,000 clones, with 75% to 90% observed a single time. The sample originates from a study of blood T cell repertoires in COVID-19. Study-wide background: COVID-19 samples, acute and convalescent, were from the United States, Italy and Spain. T cells, B-cell-depleted T cells, or PBMCs supplied cDNA or gDNA.

Sequencing was done on a sample of PBMCs or T cells enriched from blood (not recorded which). The TCR sequence derives from a woman aged 50 to 65 who had recovered from COVID-19.

The CDR3 DNA reads TGCGCCAGCAGCCATGACAGGGCGGGCGACTATGGCTACACCTTC. As protein: CASSHDRAGDYGYTF. The J gene is TRBJ1-2, the V gene TRBV4-3; 7 bases align to TRBD1. CDR3 size: 15 residues. V shed 3 bases, J shed 3 bases, and the junction held 7 bases outside the gene matches. Germline V lookup: CDR1 LGHNA, CDR2 YSLEER.